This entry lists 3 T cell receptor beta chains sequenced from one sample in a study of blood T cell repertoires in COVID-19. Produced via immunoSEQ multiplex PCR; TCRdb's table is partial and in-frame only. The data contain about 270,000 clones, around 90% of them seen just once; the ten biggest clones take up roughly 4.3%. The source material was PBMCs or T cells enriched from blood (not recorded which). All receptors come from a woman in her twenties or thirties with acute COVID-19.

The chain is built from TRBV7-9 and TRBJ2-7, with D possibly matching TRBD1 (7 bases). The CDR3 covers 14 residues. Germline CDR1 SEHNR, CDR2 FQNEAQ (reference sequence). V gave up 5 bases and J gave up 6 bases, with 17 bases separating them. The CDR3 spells CASSPPGGPSEQYF. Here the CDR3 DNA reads TGTGCCAGCAGCCCCCCAGGGGGGCCGAGCGAGCAGTACTTC.

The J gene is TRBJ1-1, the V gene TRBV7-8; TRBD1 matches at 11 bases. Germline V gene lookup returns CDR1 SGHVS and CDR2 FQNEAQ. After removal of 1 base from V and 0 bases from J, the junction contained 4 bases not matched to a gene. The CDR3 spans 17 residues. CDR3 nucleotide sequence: TGTGCCAGCAGCTTAGTTCGGACAGGGGGCATGAACACTGAAGCTTTCTTT. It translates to CASSLVRTGGMNTEAFF.

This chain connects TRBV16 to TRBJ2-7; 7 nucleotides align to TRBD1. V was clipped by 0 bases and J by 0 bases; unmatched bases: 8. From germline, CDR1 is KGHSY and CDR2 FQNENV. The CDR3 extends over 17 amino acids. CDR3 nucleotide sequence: TGTGCCAGCAGCCAATCGGGGGACAGTCGAAGCTCCTACGAGCAGTACTTC. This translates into CASSQSGDSRSSYEQYF.